The rows below give T cell receptor beta chains drawn from one sample of a study of T cell responses to AZD1222 COVID-19 vaccine. Clones were read by immunoSEQ multiplex PCR, and TCRdb kept only the in-frame ones, dropping some. The sample yields over 140,000 clones, 80% to 95% seen once. Sequences were derived from peripheral blood, sampled on day 0 of AZD1222 vaccination. These receptors all stem from an adult in good health. CDR3s leave out the opening cysteine and the closing phenylalanine or tryptophan. The size entry is marked missing in some rows and otherwise reads once, few, many or a size class.

size: NA; J: TRBJ2-7; length: 10; V: TRBV3-1/TRBV3-2; CDR3: ASSRREGEQY
size: NA; J: TRBJ2-3; length: 12; V: TRBV27; CDR3: ASSKTGYTDTQY
size: NA; J: TRBJ2-5; length: 11; V: TRBV29-1; CDR3: SASGRAAPIQY
size: NA; J: TRBJ1-2; length: 13; V: TRBV7-9; CDR3: ASSASTDTFYGYT
size: NA; J: TRBJ2-1; length: 15; V: TRBV5-1; CDR3: ASTTSGGPSSYNEQF
size: NA; J: TRBJ2-1; length: 12; V: TRBV19; CDR3: ASSTLGGLGEQF
size: NA; J: TRBJ2-2; length: 10; V: TRBV12-3/TRBV12-4; CDR3: ASSLNTGELF
size: NA; J: TRBJ1-2; length: 14; V: TRBV29-1; CDR3: SVVSVQGQSDYGYT
size: NA; J: TRBJ2-1; length: 10; V: TRBV5-8; CDR3: ASSLGKFGGF
size: NA; J: TRBJ2-3; length: 11; V: TRBV6-5; CDR3: ASSYTNTDTQY
size: NA; J: TRBJ2-3; length: 16; V: TRBV19; CDR3: ASSIGIRDFTSTDTQY
size: NA; J: TRBJ2-7; length: 13; V: TRBV6-2/TRBV6-3; CDR3: ASSSRLAGGYEQY
size: few; J: TRBJ2-7; length: 10; V: TRBV2; CDR3: ASGTSLDEQY
size: few; J: TRBJ1-3; length: 13; V: TRBV28; CDR3: ASDSGALAGNTIY
size: NA; J: TRBJ2-1; length: 11; V: TRBV7-2; CDR3: ASSLAARNEQF
size: NA; J: TRBJ1-3; length: 14; V: TRBV5-1; CDR3: ASSLDPNVPGNTIY
size: NA; J: TRBJ2-2; length: 14; V: TRBV24-1; CDR3: ATSDLNSGGGGELF
size: NA; J: TRBJ2-1; length: 12; V: TRBV5-1; CDR3: ASSLEGSYNEQF
size: NA; J: TRBJ2-7; length: 9; V: TRBV29-1; CDR3: SVFGGYEQY
size: NA; J: TRBJ1-2; length: 13; V: TRBV7-9; CDR3: ASSPRTGTNYGYT
size: NA; J: TRBJ2-5; length: 12; V: TRBV6-5; CDR3: ASSPQGIQETQY
size: NA; J: TRBJ2-7; length: 13; V: TRBV19; CDR3: ASSIVGDATYEQY
size: NA; J: TRBJ1-1; length: 12; V: TRBV5-1; CDR3: ASSSGPGNTEAF
size: NA; J: TRBJ1-6; length: 12; V: TRBV27; CDR3: ASRPGGYNSPLH